The clone carrying this TCR beta chain was picked up a small number of times. These data belong to a study of beta chain features in type 1 diabetes. The sequenced template was cDNA made from the entire isolated RNA. TCRdb's table, derived via immunoSEQ multiplex PCR, lists solely in-frame clones and lacks some. The table includes 970,000 or so clones, 17% detected once. The CDR3 runs 13 residues. From germline, CDR1 is MNHNY and CDR2 SVGAGI (reference sequence). Trimming cost V 2 bases and J 10 bases, with 13 bases left between them. The clonotype was recovered from a woman aged 18-29 years in good health. The gene calls are TRBV6-6 and TRBJ2-3; D not resolved. Sequenced input: naive CD4+ T cells from blood. The CDR3 reads CASSYRILTPQYF. In DNA, the CDR3 is TGTGCCAGCAGTTACCGGATACTGACCCCGCAGTATTTT.